A selection of T cell receptor beta chains follows, all from one sample in a study of shared clonotypes between healthy human individuals. TCRdb keeps only in-frame clones here, not all; method: immunoSEQ multiplex PCR. Of some 95,000 clones listed, 68% are singletons. The specimen was memory CD8+ T cells sorted from blood. Receptor source: a man aged 30 to 45 in good health. CDR3s leave out the opening cysteine and the closing phenylalanine or tryptophan. Fields, in order: CDR3 protein, D gene, clone size, J gene, V gene. D genes are given only for firm matches. Some rows have no size entry. The others give once, few or many, or a class for an expanded clone.

ASSPQGGREGYT | TRBD1 | many | TRBJ1-2 | TRBV6-6
ASSFRDGGTEAF | . | . | TRBJ1-1 | TRBV19
ASSQGMGSYEQY | . | . | TRBJ2-7 | TRBV6-6
ASTMSEDNEQF | . | . | TRBJ2-1 | TRBV7-8
ASRGGVQGYEQY | . | . | TRBJ2-7 | TRBV6-1
ASSLAPSGDIASTDTQY | TRBD2 | few | TRBJ2-3 | TRBV7-8
ASSMPGRAGELF | . | . | TRBJ2-2 | TRBV19
ASSFTGGMREQY | TRBD1 | . | TRBJ2-7 | TRBV7-2
ASGLHRRGLAVTDTQY | . | . | TRBJ2-3 | TRBV12-5
AISDGEWGNEQF | . | many | TRBJ2-1 | TRBV10-3
ASSQDAPGLAGGGHEQF | TRBD2 | . | TRBJ2-1 | TRBV4-1
ASSHPGQGENIQY | TRBD1 | . | TRBJ2-4 | TRBV28
ASSRAGGREQY | TRBD2 | . | TRBJ2-7 | TRBV11-3
ASSSESAGLAGNTIY | . | few | TRBJ1-3 | TRBV11-2
ASGTFKADTQY | . | . | TRBJ2-3 | TRBV19
SVDPHVETQY | . | . | TRBJ2-5 | TRBV29-1
ASSLAPGGSANEQF | TRBD2 | . | TRBJ2-1 | TRBV7-8
ASSLGLAGPYEQY | TRBD2 | . | TRBJ2-7 | TRBV11-2
ASSRLAGGGQETQY | TRBD2 | . | TRBJ2-5 | TRBV6-4
ASSVVEPGEGLDTQY | TRBD2 | once | TRBJ2-3 | TRBV9
ASSIGTGMDGELF | . | few | TRBJ2-2 | TRBV19